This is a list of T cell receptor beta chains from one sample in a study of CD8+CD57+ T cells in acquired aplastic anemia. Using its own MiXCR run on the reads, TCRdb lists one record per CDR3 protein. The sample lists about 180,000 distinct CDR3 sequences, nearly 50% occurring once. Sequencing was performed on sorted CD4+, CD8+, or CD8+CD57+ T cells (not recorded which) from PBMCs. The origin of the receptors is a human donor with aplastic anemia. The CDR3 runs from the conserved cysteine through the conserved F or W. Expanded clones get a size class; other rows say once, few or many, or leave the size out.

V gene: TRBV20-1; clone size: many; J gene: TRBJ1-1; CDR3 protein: CSARNQGAQAFF
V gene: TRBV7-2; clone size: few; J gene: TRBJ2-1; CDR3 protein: CASSSVPGGSNEQFF
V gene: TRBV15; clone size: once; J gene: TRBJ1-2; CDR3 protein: CATSRDPGNYGYTF
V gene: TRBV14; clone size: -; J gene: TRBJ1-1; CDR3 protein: CASSQDLGLDTEAFF
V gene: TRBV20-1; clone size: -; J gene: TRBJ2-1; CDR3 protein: CSAFRSGRSNEQFF
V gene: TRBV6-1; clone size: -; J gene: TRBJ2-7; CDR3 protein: CASSELRGSRDEQYF
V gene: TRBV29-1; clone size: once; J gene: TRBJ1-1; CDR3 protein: CSVDPGGTQAFF
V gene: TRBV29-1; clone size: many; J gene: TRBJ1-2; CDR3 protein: CSVEDRVRGSGYTF
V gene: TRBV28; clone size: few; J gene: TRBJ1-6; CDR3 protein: CASRPREGKGHSPLHF
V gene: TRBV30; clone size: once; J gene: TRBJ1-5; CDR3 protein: CAWCPTRGGIQPQHF
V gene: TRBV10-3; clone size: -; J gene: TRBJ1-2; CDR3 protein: CAIEARDDHGYTF
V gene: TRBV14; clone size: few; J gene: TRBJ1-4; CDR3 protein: CASSLTQGAPEKLFF
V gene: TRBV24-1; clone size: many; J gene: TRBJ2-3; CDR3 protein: CATSDSGTADTQYF
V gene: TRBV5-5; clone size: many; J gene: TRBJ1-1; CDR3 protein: CASSFGGMNTEAFF
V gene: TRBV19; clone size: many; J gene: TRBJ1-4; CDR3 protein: CASKRATTNEKLFF
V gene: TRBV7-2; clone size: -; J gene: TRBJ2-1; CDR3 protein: CASTRTFYNEQFF
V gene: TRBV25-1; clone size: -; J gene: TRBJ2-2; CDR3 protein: CASSGPGTGELFF
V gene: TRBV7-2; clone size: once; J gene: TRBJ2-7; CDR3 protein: CASSWTSGGEQYF
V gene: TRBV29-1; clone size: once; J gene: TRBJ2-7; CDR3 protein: CSVGEGSEPYF
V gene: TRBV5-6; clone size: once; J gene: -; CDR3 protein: CASSLGVGDEQYF
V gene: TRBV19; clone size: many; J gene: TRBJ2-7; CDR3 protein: CASSSGLGVYEQYF
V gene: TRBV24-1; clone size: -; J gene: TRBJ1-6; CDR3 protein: CATSARRTPNSPLHF
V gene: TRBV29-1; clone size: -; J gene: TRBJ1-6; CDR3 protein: CSAGRDRGSPLHF
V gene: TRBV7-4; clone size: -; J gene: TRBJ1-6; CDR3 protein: CASTEWGSLNSPLHF
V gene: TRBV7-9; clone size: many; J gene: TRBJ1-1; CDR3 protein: CASSSVQGSDTEAFF